This T cell receptor beta chain was identified in a study of neurological immune-mediated disorders (dated by TCRdb to about 2019). For the study in its entirety: Using UMI-based sequencing, the study compared peripheral blood TCR-beta repertoires from patients with HTLV-I-associated myelopathy (HAM/TSP), patients with multiple sclerosis, and healthy controls. Alongside PBMC samples, the set of approximately 100 TCR-beta libraries contained longitudinal samples, technical triplicates, and paired CD4+ and CD8+ T-cell subsets that had been sorted. The cohort was made up of around 70 subjects, consisting of roughly 14 HAM/TSP patients, approximately 35 multiple sclerosis patients and roughly 20 healthy controls. General findings and caveats noted by the study authors: No identical CDR3 amino acid sequences were found to be shared among expanded clones across subjects, suggesting that TCR-beta repertoires were private in all groups. TCR clonal expansion was highest in HAM/TSP patients and lowest in MS patients, with MS patients falling below even healthy controls.

cDNA synthesis used template-switch 5'RACE with a primer carrying a 10-nucleotide random unique molecular identifier tagging each TCR transcript. Every sequencing run covered 15-18 subjects and yielded more than 160 million TCR-beta sequences. Total RNA was extracted with the RNeasy kit. Using the KAPA Real-time Library Amplification kit, TCR-beta VDJ regions were amplified with primers for the TCR constant region and the 5'RACE anchor. Sample indexes and Illumina adaptors were added in a first PCR, and a second PCR then increased library yield. After Ampure bead purification, the TCR product of roughly 650 bp was size-selected on a 2% E-gel SizeSelection system. Before pooling, libraries had their quality checked on a Bioanalyzer, their concentration measured with Qubit, and their quantity determined with the Kapa Library Quantification kit. An Illumina HiSeq 2500 sequenced the libraries paired-end 2 x 150 bp. To increase sequence diversity, 25-30% phiX was spiked into each library pool. The source study handled its data this way. The quality-filtered reads were processed with the UMI-based MiGEC pipeline, whose error correction step removed more than 75% of the raw TCR sequences. IMGT germline references were used for aligning VDJ genes, and each clonotype was defined as a unique CDR3 amino acid sequence together with its V-J genes. Clonal expansion, Shannon diversity, and CDR3 relatedness (CalcPairwiseDistances, ClusterSamples) were evaluated with VDJtools, and phylogenetic trees were built with CLCbio workbench. Clones with at least 8 unique UMIs were defined as expanded, with this threshold being based on coefficient-of-variation modelling across technical triplicates. TCRdb redid the processing of the public reads, applying fastp at Q25 and MiXCR, and retained in-frame beta chains. Rows are combined by CDR3 protein, so each entry shows the most common genes and DNA. TCRdb, rather than the study authors, made the V and J calls. Within this sample are roughly 48,000 distinct CDR3 sequences, with about 25% of them counted one time only. Roughly 25% of the sample goes to the ten largest clones.

This clonotype was counted at least ten times. Its antigen is still unknown. Within one base of it there is no much larger clone, and no base qualities were kept. Sequences SGHTA (CDR1) and FQGNSA (CDR2) are obtained from the germline V gene. The CDR3 contains 14 residues, cysteine and phenylalanine counted. The entry retains the CDR3 DNA only, 42 bases that are in frame from base 1. V sheds 5 bases and J sheds 1 base, leaving 12 bases between their ends. Blood bank volunteers in Maryland, USA served as the healthy controls. For unsorted PBMC libraries, 2 million PBMCs were used after storage in RNAlater at -80 degrees C until RNA extraction. PBMCs were separated from peripheral blood using Ficoll-Hypaque density gradient centrifugation and then cryopreserved in liquid nitrogen.

Sequencing was performed on PBMCs. The source is a woman in her 70s in good health. The chain is encoded by TRBV7-2 joined to TRBJ2-7; matching of 6 bases hints at TRBD2 as the D gene. The nucleotide sequence is TGTGCCAGCAGCCCCTTTGCGGGGTCCTACGAGCAGTACTTC. It translates as CASSPFAGSYEQYF. When the CDR3 is completed using the reference TRBV7-2 and TRBJ2-7 genes on either side, the full variable domain is GAGVSQSPSNKVTEKGKDVELRCDPISGHTALYWYRQSLGQGLEFLIYFQGNSAPDKSGLPSDRFSAERTGGSVSTLTIQRTQQEDSAVYLCASSPFAGSYEQYFGPGTRLTVT.